Sequencing of this T cell receptor (beta chain) was carried out in a study of PD-1 blockade in classical Hodgkin lymphoma (TCRdb year 2020). For the wider study: Nivolumab dosing was 3 mg/kg intravenously every 2 weeks, continuing until either disease progression or unacceptable toxicity. The study used TCR beta sequencing and CyTOF to define a peripheral blood immune signature of response to PD-1 blockade in classical Hodgkin lymphoma.

What this sample's time point label stands for: cycle 2 day 1 (C2D1) of nivolumab. Every trial patient had relapsed following autologous stem cell transplantation, and prior brentuximab vedotin exposure was what differed among cohorts A, B and C. A total of over 55 patients with relapsed/refractory classical Hodgkin lymphoma made up the trial cohort, and each patient's best overall response was complete response, partial response or progressive disease. In the multi-cohort phase II CheckMate 205 trial, trial patients received single-agent nivolumab. An independent review committee assessed best overall response using the 2007 International Working Group response criteria. Trial PBMCs were collected just before the start of nivolumab (C1D1) and during therapy at cycle 2 day 1 and cycle 4 day 1. Peripheral blood was collected in 8 mL Vacutainer Cell Preparation Tubes, from which PBMCs were isolated by centrifugation and then cryopreserved.

Broader findings and caveats from the paper: By C4D1, a significant rise was seen in CD4+ TCR diversity but not in CD8+ TCR diversity (p=0.0027 vs p=0.16), and the rise was most apparent among complete responders (p=0.02). The study was limited to a single clinical trial cohort, and causes of repertoire differences, possibly disease activity or prior therapy, remained undefined. Baseline TCR diversity was reported as lower in newly diagnosed patients than in healthy donors, and lower still in relapsed/refractory patients. Diversity was lower in patients who began nivolumab less than 1 year after ASCT, so these patients were left out of later analyses to avoid confounding by immune reconstitution. Baseline diversity similar to that of newly diagnosed patients was observed in trial patients achieving complete response, whereas significantly lower diversity was observed in partial responders and progressors.

The Qiagen DNeasy kit was used to extract genomic DNA both from unsorted PBMCs and from the negatively selected CD4+ and CD8+ fractions. TCR beta CDR3 regions were amplified by immunoSEQ multiplex PCR using primers annealing to V and J segments. Amplification bias was minimized using a synthetic immune receptor repertoire, and residual bias was removed computationally after sequencing. For the original study's pipeline: Repertoire diversity was quantified as the Shannon entropy index using custom Python scripts. Unsorted, CD4+ and CD8+ repertoires were analyzed separately, except for combined analyses in which CD4+ and CD8+ sequences were merged in silico. A clone was considered expanded if an increase in frequency of at least 2-fold after treatment relative to C1D1 was found, and a pseudocount of 0.5 was applied to clones undetected at baseline. Singleton clones were defined as clones with 0 or 1 copy at C1D1, and non-singleton clones were defined as clones with 2 or more copies. Clones expanded in unsorted samples were assigned a CD4+, CD8+ or unknown annotation through matching of protein sequences in sorted samples from the same patient. Wilcoxon tests on paired samples were used to test changes in diversity from C1D1 to C4D1. The table comes from immuneACCESS by way of TCRdb, which keeps in-frame sequences with V and J called. Part of the clones is missing from these tables; in studies checked, under half for an unresolved V gene and the rest for unknown reasons. The D gene and trimming were derived from the DNA, and the V and J assignments and clone size from that table. In this sample the table shows roughly 140,000 clones, less than 80% of which occur a single time. Of the sample, roughly a tenth falls within the top ten clones.

As to this clone: Its antigen is unknown. Base qualities are not provided; no much larger clone lies one nucleotide away.

At the junction V is shortened by 1 base and J by 5 bases, with 17 bases in between. Spanning cysteine to phenylalanine, the CDR3 consists of 16 amino acids. Of the read, only the CDR3 DNA is kept; its 48 bases are in frame from base 1. CDR1 and CDR2, per the germline V gene, are SGHAT and FQNNGV. The rearranged segments are TRBV11-2 and TRBJ1-2; 5 matching bases give a weak D call of TRBD1. The material sequenced was peripheral blood mononuclear cells (PBMCs), taken before the second cycle of nivolumab. This clonotype was sampled from a human donor with classical Hodgkin lymphoma. The bases are TGTGCCAGCAGCTTAGGTGGGCCAGGGATTGGGTATGGCTACACCTTC. This encodes CASSLGGPGIGYGYTF.